This is a list of T cell receptor beta chains from one sample in a study of T cell repertoires in cytomegalovirus infection. No cognate antigen is known for these TCRs. TCRdb called the reads again in MiXCR, with one record for every CDR3 protein. The table includes about 340,000 distinct CDR3 sequences, 25% to 35% detected once. Sequencing used cultured PBMCs, obtained from culture after CMV antigen stimulation. Every receptor here comes from a human donor in good health (CMV status not recorded). Some clones in this sample may be carry-over from other donors' samples. Both conserved end residues are part of each CDR3. The D gene is left open where the match is weak. Expanded clones get a size class; other rows say once, few or many, or leave the size out.

13	TRBV5-4	TRBJ1-6	TRBD1	.	TGTGCCAGCAGCTGGACAGGGGTTTCACCCCTCCACTTT	CASSWTGVSPLHF
14	TRBV7-3	TRBJ2-3	.	few	TGTGCCAGCAGCTTAACGTCGAAAGGGGATACGCAGTATTTT	CASSLTSKGDTQYF
14	TRBV27	TRBJ2-5	.	.	TGTGCCAGCAGTCCTCGACAGGTCCAAGAGACCCAGTACTTC	CASSPRQVQETQYF
18	TRBV7-6	TRBJ2-3	.	few	TGTGCCAGCAGCTTCAACACGGGGAGCGGACTCAACACAGATACGCAGTATTTT	CASSFNTGSGLNTDTQYF
16	TRBV19	TRBJ1-5	.	few	TGTGCCAGTAGTACCTACACGGGTGCGAGCAATCAGCCCCAGCATTTT	CASSTYTGASNQPQHF
14	TRBV19	TRBJ1-1	TRBD1	few	TGTGCCAGTGACTTCGGGACAGCGAACACTGAAGCTTTCTTT	CASDFGTANTEAFF
13	TRBV20-1	TRBJ1-4	.	.	TGCAGTGCTCCACGGGACATGAATGAAAAACTGTTTTTT	CSAPRDMNEKLFF
11	TRBV6-2/TRBV6-3	TRBJ2-3	.	.	TGTGCCAGCGGTGTGGTGGATACGCAGTATTTT	CASGVVDTQYF
15	TRBV11-1	TRBJ2-1	TRBD2	.	TGTGCCAGCAGCTTAGGAAGGACTAGAAACAATGAGCAGTTCTTC	CASSLGRTRNNEQFF
14	TRBV6-6	TRBJ2-2	.	few	TGTGCCAGCCTCGGGTCCTTGAACACCGGGGAGCTGTTTTTT	CASLGSLNTGELFF
15	TRBV19	TRBJ1-1	.	.	TGTGCCAGTAGTAATTGGGGCCCCACGAACACTGAAGCTTTCTTT	CASSNWGPTNTEAFF
12	TRBV29-1	TRBJ1-1	.	.	TGCAGCGTTGACAGGGGATGGACTGAAGCTTTCTTT	CSVDRGWTEAFF
13	TRBV15	TRBJ2-1	.	many	TGTGCCACCAGCAGGCCACTCAGGAATGAGCAGTTCTTC	CATSRPLRNEQFF
15	TRBV5-5	TRBJ1-3	.	.	TGTGCCAGCAGCTACCAGGCCGGGGAGGGAAACACCATATATTTT	CASSYQAGEGNTIYF
16	TRBV7-2	TRBJ2-7	TRBD2	few	TGTGCCAGCAGCTTCACTAGCGGGAGGGCCGGCAACGAGCAGTACTTC	CASSFTSGRAGNEQYF
15	TRBV20-1	TRBJ2-1	TRBD1	.	TGCAGTGTTCGACAGGGGGCGAGGTCCTACAATGAGCAGTTCTTC	CSVRQGARSYNEQFF
14	TRBV29-1	TRBJ2-6	.	many	TGCAGCGTTCGACGGGGCTCTGGGGCCAACGTCCTGACTTTC	CSVRRGSGANVLTF
17	TRBV7-3	TRBJ1-6	TRBD1	many	TGTGCCAGCAGCTTAAGGCCGGACAGGGGAGTTAATTCACCCCTCCACTTT	CASSLRPDRGVNSPLHF
13	TRBV7-9	TRBJ2-7	TRBD2	few	TGTGCCAGCGGGACTAGCGGGAGCTACGAGCAGTACTTC	CASGTSGSYEQYF
17	TRBV4-2	TRBJ1-5	TRBD1	few	TGTGCCAGCAGCCAAGGCCTACAGGGGGCCCCGAATCAGCCCCAGCATTTT	CASSQGLQGAPNQPQHF
19	TRBV5-4	TRBJ2-7	TRBD2	.	TGTGCCAGCAGCTTCCACCGAGGACTAGCGGGAGGACGGACCTACGAGCAGTACTTC	CASSFHRGLAGGRTYEQYF
13	TRBV29-1	TRBJ2-1	.	many	TGCAGCGTTGATGGACCTGGGGGCTCAATCCCGCTCTTC	CSVDGPGGSIPLF
16	TRBV5-6	TRBJ2-1	TRBD2	.	TGTGCCAGCAGCTCTTATAGCGGGGGGGCCTACAATGAGCAGTTCTTC	CASSSYSGGAYNEQFF
16	TRBV7-2	TRBJ2-6	.	.	TGTGCCAGCAGCTTACGCCCCGGACGGTGGGCCAACGTCCTGACTTTC	CASSLRPGRWANVLTF
15	TRBV12-3/TRBV12-4	TRBJ2-7	.	.	TGTGCCAGCAGCCAGGGTTTCGGAGGGTTCCACGAGCAGTACTTC	CASSQGFGGFHEQYF
15	TRBV6-1	TRBJ2-3	.	.	TGTGCCAGCAGTGGTCGGGCCCTTCTCACAGATACGCAGTATTTT	CASSGRALLTDTQYF
13	TRBV4-1	TRBJ1-1	.	.	TGCGCCAGCAGCCCTACTCAGGGAACTGAAGCTTTCTTT	CASSPTQGTEAFF
18	TRBV9	TRBJ2-6	TRBD1	.	TGTGCCAGCAGCGTTCGGGACAGTCCTGTCTCTGGGGCCAACGTCCTGACTTTC	CASSVRDSPVSGANVLTF
17	TRBV15	TRBJ2-7	.	.	TGTGCCACCAGCAGAGCAACCCGGGACACGACCAGATACGAGCAGTACTTC	CATSRATRDTTRYEQYF
15	TRBV2	TRBJ2-5	TRBD2	.	TGTGCCAGCAGGGGACTAGCGGGGGGAGGAGAGACCCAGTACTTC	CASRGLAGGGETQYF
14	TRBV4-2	TRBJ2-1	.	.	TGTGCCAGCAGCCAAGATTTCCACTACAATGAGCAGTTCTTC	CASSQDFHYNEQFF
15	TRBV30	TRBJ2-5	.	.	TGTGCCTGGGGGCTAACATGGGGTTCCGAAGAGACCCAGTACTTC	CAWGLTWGSEETQYF
15	TRBV11-2	TRBJ2-7	TRBD2	large	TGTGCCAGCAGCTTAGATGGTGCTAGCGGCTACGAGCAGTACTTC	CASSLDGASGYEQYF
14	TRBV7-6	TRBJ1-5	.	few	TGTGCCAGCAGCGTACAGGCTAGCAATCAGCCCCAGCATTTT	CASSVQASNQPQHF
15	TRBV19	TRBJ1-1	.	.	TGTGCCAGTAGTACCACGGCACAGGGCAACACTGAAGCTTTCTTT	CASSTTAQGNTEAFF
15	TRBV11-2	TRBJ2-7	.	.	TGTGCCAGCAGCTTAGATCGAGAGGGAGCGGAAGAGCAGTACTTC	CASSLDREGAEEQYF
16	TRBV7-3	TRBJ2-3	TRBD1	.	TGTGCCAGCAGCTTATCTGGGACAGGGGGGGCAGATACGCAGTATTTT	CASSLSGTGGADTQYF
13	TRBV6-5	TRBJ2-7	.	.	TGTGCCAGCAGTTACGGTCGTGGCGGCGAGCAGTACTTC	CASSYGRGGEQYF
14	TRBV7-8	TRBJ2-3	.	.	TGTGCCAGCAGCTTAGCCAGCAACACAGATACGCAGTATTTT	CASSLASNTDTQYF
15	TRBV6-5	TRBJ1-2	.	.	TGTGCCAGCAGTTACCGTCGGACAGAGAACTATGGCTACACCTTC	CASSYRRTENYGYTF
15	TRBV20-1	TRBJ1-1	.	few	TGCAGTGCTAGACCTAATGACAAGAAGAACACTGAAGCTTTCTTT	CSARPNDKKNTEAFF
15	TRBV11-2	TRBJ2-7	.	few	TGTGCCAGCAGCGACACGGGACGGCGGCTTTACGAGCAGTACTTC	CASSDTGRRLYEQYF
13	TRBV30	TRBJ1-2	.	.	TGTGCCTGGAGCCAGAGTTTGACAGCGGCCTACACCTTC	CAWSQSLTAAYTF
13	TRBV6-5	TRBJ1-2	.	.	TGTGCCAGCAGTTACTCGGGAGGGGCGGGCTACACCTTC	CASSYSGGAGYTF
15	TRBV2	TRBJ1-6	.	.	TGTGCCAGCAGTGAAACTCGCCAGGGCGCTTCACCCCTCCACTTT	CASSETRQGASPLHF
13	TRBV5-4	TRBJ2-7	TRBD2	.	TGTGCCAGCAGCCCTAGCGGGGAGAACGAGCAGTACTTC	CASSPSGENEQYF
15	TRBV7-2	TRBJ2-2	.	many	TGTGCCAGCAGCCCTGACAGTACGAACACCGGGGAGCTGTTTTTT	CASSPDSTNTGELFF
15	TRBV7-2	TRBJ1-2	TRBD1	many	TGTGCCAGCAGCTTAGTACGACAGGGGGGCTATGGCTACACCTTC	CASSLVRQGGYGYTF
17	TRBV27	TRBJ2-5	.	.	TGTGCCAGCAGTTCCCTGGTCGCAAGGGCCTCCCAAGAGACCCAGTACTTC	CASSSLVARASQETQYF
17	TRBV7-6	TRBJ2-7	TRBD1	few	TGTGCCAGCAGCGCCGTATTTATCGGGACAGGAATCTACGAGCAGTACTTC	CASSAVFIGTGIYEQYF
14	TRBV27	TRBJ2-2	.	few	TGTGCCAGCATTTCGCGGACGAACACCGGGGAGCTGTTTTTT	CASISRTNTGELFF
19	TRBV6-6	TRBJ2-4	TRBD1	.	TGTGCCAGCAGGACCCTCGGGACAGGGGGCGAATTGGGCAAAAACATTCAGTACTTC	CASRTLGTGGELGKNIQYF
16	TRBV4-2	TRBJ2-1	.	.	TGTGCCAGCAGCCAAGTATTTGGCGGTGGGGCTAATGAGCAGTTCTTC	CASSQVFGGGANEQFF
13	TRBV6-1	TRBJ2-7	TRBD1	.	TGTGCCAGCACAAGGGAACAGGGGGCAAGGCAGTACTTC	CASTREQGARQYF
13	TRBV7-2	TRBJ2-5	.	many	TGTGCCAGCAGCTTAAGAGCGGAAGAGACCCAGTACTTC	CASSLRAEETQYF